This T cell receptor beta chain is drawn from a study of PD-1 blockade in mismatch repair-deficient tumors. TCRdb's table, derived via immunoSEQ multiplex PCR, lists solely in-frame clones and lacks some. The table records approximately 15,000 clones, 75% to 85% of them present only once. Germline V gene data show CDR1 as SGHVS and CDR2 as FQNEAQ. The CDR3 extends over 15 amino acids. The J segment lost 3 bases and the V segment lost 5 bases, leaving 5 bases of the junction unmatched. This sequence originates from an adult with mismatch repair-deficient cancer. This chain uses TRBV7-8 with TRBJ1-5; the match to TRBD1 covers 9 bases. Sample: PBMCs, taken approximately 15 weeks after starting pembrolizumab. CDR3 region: CASSITGGNNQPQHF. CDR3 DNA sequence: TGTGCCAGCAGCATCACAGGGGGCAACAATCAGCCCCAGCATTTT.